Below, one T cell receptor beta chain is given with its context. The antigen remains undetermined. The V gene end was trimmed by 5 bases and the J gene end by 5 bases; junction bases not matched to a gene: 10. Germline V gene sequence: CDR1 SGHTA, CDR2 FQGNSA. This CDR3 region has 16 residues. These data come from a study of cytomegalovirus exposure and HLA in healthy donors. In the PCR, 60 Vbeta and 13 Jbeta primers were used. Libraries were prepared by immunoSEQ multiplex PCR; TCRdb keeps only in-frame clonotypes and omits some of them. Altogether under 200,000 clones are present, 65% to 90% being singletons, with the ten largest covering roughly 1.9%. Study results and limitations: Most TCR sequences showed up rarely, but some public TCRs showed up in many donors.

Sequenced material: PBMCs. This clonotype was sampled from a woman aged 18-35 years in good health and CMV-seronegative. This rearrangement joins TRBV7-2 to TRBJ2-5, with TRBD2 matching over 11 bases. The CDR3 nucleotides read TGTGCCAGCAGCCCACGTAGCGGGGGGGCGTGGGAGACCCAGTACTTC. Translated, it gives CASSPRSGGAWETQYF. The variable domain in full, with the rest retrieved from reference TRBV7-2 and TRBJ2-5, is GAGVSQSPSNKVTEKGKDVELRCDPISGHTALYWYRQSLGQGLEFLIYFQGNSAPDKSGLPSDRFSAERTGGSVSTLTIQRTQQEDSAVYLCASSPRSGGAWETQYFGPGTRLLVL.